Sequencing of this TCR beta chain was carried out in a study of beta chain features in type 1 diabetes. This CDR3 spans 14 amino acids. Between the trimmed V and J ends, which lost 4 bases and 2 bases, there was a span of 11 bases. In germline, CDR1 is MDHEN, CDR2 SYDVKM. Study-level points and caveats: Type 1 diabetes patients showed a moderate but significant shortening of TCRB CDR3s in all four CD4+ subsets.

As for this clone: What it binds is unknown.

Since all of the isolated RNA was reverse transcribed, expressed TCRB transcripts were what got sequenced. Some clones are missing from TCRdb's copy, which holds only in-frame ones; the method was immunoSEQ multiplex PCR. The table shows about 190,000 clones, with over 6% occurring only once. This sequence was found in a young man with type 1 diabetes. The chain has TRBV28 and TRBJ2-5; D call uncertain. Sequencing was done on a sample of central memory CD4+ T cells from blood. The CDR3 bases are TGTGCCAGCAGTTCCCCGCGGTATCAAGAGACCCAGTACTTC. Its protein is CASSSPRYQETQYF.